The clone carrying this T cell receptor (beta chain) was seen only a few times. This CDR3 has 15 amino acids. The V gene's germline CDR1 is SQVTM and CDR2 ANQGSEA. Trimming left V 6 bases short and J 4 bases short, with 19 bases between. This sample is drawn from a study of response to subunit inactivated influenza vaccine. TCRdb called the RT-PCR reads again in MiXCR, with one record for every CDR3 protein. The sample gives roughly 500,000 distinct CDR3 sequences, about 17% of which show up once; around 3% is in the top ten. This chain joins TRBV29-1 and TRBJ2-1; the D gene is possibly TRBD1 (6 bases). The sequence came from a man between 50 and 75 years old who received an inactivated influenza vaccine. Sequencing used CD4+ T cells sorted from PBMCs, obtained 23 to 25 months after vaccination. The CDR3 spells CSVEPQGPPYNEQFF. CDR3 nucleotide sequence: TGCAGCGTCGAGCCACAGGGACCTCCTTACAATGAGCAGTTCTTC.